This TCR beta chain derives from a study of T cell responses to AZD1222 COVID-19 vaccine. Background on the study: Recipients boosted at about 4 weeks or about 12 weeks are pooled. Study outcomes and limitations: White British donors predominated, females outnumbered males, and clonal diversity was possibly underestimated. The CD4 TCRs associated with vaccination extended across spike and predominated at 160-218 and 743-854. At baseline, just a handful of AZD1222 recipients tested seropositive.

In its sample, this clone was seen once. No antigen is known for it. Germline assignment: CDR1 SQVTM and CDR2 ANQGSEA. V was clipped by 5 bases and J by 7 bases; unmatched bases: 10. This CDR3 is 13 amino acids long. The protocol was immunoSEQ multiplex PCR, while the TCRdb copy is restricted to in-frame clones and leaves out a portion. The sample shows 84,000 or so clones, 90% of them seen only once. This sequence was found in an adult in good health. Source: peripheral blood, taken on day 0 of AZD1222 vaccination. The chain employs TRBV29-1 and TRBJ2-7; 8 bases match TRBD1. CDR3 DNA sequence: TGCAGCGTTAAATCTCGGACAGGGACTGAGCAGTACTTC. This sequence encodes CSVKSRTGTEQYF.